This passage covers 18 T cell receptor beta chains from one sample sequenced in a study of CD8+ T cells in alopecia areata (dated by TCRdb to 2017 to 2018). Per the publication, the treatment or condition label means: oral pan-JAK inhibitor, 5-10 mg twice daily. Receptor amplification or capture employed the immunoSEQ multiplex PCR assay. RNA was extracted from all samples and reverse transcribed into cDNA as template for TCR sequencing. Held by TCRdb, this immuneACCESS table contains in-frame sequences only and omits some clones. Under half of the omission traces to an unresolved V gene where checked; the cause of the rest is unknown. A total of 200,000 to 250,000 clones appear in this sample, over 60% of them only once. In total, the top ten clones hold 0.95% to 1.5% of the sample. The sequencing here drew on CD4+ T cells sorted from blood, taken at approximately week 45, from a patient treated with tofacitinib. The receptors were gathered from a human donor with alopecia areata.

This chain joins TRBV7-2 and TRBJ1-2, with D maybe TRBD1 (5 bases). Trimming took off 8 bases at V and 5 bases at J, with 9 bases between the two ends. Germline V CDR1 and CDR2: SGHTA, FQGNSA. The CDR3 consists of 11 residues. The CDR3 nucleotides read TGTGCCAGCGGCAGGGATTATGGCTACACCTTC. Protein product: CASGRDYGYTF.

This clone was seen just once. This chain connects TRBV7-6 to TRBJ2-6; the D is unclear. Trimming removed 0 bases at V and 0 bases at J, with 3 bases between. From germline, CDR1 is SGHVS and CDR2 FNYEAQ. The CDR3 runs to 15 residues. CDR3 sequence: CASSLAHSGANVLTF. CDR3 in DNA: TGTGCCAGCAGCTTAGCCCACTCTGGGGCCAACGTCCTGACTTTC.

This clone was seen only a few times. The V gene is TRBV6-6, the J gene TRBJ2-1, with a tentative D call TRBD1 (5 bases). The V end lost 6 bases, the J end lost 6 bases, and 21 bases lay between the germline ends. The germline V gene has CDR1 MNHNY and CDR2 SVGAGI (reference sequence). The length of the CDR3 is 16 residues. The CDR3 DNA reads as TGTGCCAGCAGGAAAGCTCCAGGGTTGCTTGGCAATGAGCAGTTCTTC. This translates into CASRKAPGLLGNEQFF.

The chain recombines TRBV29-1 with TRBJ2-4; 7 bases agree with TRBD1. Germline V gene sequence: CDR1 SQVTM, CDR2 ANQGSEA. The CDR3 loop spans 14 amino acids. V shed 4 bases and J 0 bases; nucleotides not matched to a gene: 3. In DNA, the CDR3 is TGCAGCGTTGCGGGACAGTTAGCCAAAAACATTCAGTACTTC. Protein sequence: CSVAGQLAKNIQYF.

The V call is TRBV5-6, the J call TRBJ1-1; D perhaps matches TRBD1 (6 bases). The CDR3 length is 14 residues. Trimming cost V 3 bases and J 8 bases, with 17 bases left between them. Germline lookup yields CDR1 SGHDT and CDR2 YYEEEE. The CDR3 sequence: CASSSQTGFAEAFF. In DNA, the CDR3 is TGTGCCAGCAGCTCTCAGACAGGATTTGCCGAAGCTTTCTTT.

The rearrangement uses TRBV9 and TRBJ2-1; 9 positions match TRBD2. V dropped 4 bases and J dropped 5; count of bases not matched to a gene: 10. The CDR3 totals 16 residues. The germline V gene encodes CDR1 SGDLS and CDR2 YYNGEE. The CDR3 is CASSRRSGGIDNEQFF. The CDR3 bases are TGTGCCAGCAGCCGCAGGAGCGGGGGGATCGACAATGAGCAGTTCTTC.

The CDR3 sequence: CASSQDLGPGTEAFF. CDR3 coding DNA: TGCGCCAGCAGCCAAGATCTCGGCCCGGGCACTGAAGCTTTCTTT. The chain carries TRBV4-1 and TRBJ1-1; D is uncertain. In germline, CDR1 is MGHRA, CDR2 YSYEKL. The V gene lost 0 bases and the J gene lost 4 bases, with 12 bases spanning the gap. The CDR3 consists of 15 residues.

CDR3 nucleotide sequence: TGTGCCAGCAGTTCGGGACTAGCGGGGGGTCTCGCGTTCTTC. Protein sequence: CASSSGLAGGLAFF. The chain links TRBV27 to TRBJ2-1, with 15 bases aligning to TRBD2. This CDR3 comprises 14 residues. Trimming at V came to 4 bases and at J to 15 bases, leaving 7 bases not matched to a gene. Germline V lookup: CDR1 MNHEY, CDR2 SMNVEV (reference sequence).

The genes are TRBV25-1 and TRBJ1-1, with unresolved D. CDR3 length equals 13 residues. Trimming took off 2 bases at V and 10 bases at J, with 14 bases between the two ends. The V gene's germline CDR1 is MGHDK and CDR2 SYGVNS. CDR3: CASSEPFSGPAFF. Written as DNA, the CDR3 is TGTGCCAGCAGTGAACCGTTCAGCGGGCCAGCTTTCTTT.

Here the CDR3 DNA reads TGTGCCAGCAGCCCCCTGGGACAGAGGAACACTGAAGCTTTCTTT. Translating gives CASSPLGQRNTEAFF. V usage is TRBV2 and J usage is TRBJ1-1, with 7 bases that match TRBD1. The CDR3 runs to 15 residues. The germline CDR1 and CDR2 sequences are SNHLY and FYNNEI. V was clipped by 6 bases and J by 1 base; unmatched bases: 8.

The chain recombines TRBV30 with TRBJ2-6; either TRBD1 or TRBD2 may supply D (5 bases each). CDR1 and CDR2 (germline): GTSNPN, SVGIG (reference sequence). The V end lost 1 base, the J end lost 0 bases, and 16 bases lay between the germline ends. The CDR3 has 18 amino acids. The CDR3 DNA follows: TGTGCCTGGAGTGGGGACCCAAATACAATCTCTGGGGCCAACGTCCTGACTTTC. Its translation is CAWSGDPNTISGANVLTF.

The chain's CDR3 is CASSGRVPYNEQFF. For the CDR3, the DNA is TGTGCCAGCAGCGGTCGGGTCCCTTACAATGAGCAGTTCTTC. The rearrangement joins TRBV5-6 to TRBJ2-1, with D unclear. Looked up from germline, CDR1 is SGHDT and CDR2 is YYEEEE. The V and J ends lost 4 bases and 4 bases respectively, with 12 bases between them. This CDR3 contains 14 residues. The variable domain in full, completed from reference TRBV5-6 and TRBJ2-1, reads DAGVTQSPTHLIKTRGQQVTLRCSPKSGHDTVSWYQQALGQGPQFIFQYYEEEERQRGNFPDRFSGHQFPNYSSELNVNALLLGDSALYLCASSGRVPYNEQFFGPGTRLTVL.

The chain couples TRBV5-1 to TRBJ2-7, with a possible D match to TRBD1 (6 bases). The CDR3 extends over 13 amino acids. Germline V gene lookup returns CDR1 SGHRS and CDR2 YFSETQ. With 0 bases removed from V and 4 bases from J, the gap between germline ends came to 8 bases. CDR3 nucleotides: TGCGCCAGCAGCTTGGACAGGGAGTACGAGCAGTACTTC. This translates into CASSLDREYEQYF.

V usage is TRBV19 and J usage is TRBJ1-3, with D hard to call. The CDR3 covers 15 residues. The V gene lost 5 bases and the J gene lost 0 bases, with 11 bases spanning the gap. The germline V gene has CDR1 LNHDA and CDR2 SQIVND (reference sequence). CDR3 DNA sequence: TGTGCCAGTAGTGAAGCGGGAACCTCTGGAAACACCATATATTTT. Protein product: CASSEAGTSGNTIYF.

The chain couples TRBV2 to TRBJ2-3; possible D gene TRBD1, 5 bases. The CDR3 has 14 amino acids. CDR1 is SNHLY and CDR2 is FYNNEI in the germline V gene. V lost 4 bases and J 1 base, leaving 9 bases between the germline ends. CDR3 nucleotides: TGTGCCAGCAGTGTTGACAGTCGCACAGATACGCAGTATTTT. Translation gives CASSVDSRTDTQYF. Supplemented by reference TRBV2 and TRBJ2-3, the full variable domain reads EPEVTQTPSHQVTQMGQEVILRCVPISNHLYFYWYRQILGQKVEFLVSFYNNEISEKSEIFDDQFSVERPDGSNFTLKIRSTKLEDSAMYFCASSVDSRTDTQYFGPGTRLTVL.

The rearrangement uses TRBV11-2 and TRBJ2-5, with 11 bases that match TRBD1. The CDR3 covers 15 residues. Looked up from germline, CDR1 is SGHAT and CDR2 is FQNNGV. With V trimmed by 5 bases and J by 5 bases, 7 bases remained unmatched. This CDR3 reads CASSMDRGLGETQYF. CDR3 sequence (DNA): TGTGCCAGCAGCATGGACAGGGGGCTTGGGGAGACCCAGTACTTC.

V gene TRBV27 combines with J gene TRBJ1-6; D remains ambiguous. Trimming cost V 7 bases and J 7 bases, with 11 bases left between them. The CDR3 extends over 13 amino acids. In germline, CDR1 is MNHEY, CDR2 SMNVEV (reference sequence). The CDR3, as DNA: TGTGCCAGCAAGGAGGCTAGAAATTCACCCCTCCACTTT. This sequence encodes CASKEARNSPLHF.

The CDR3 spells CASSFLAGGQQFF. The CDR3 region has the DNA TGTGCCAGCAGTTTCTTAGCGGGGGGCCAGCAGTTCTTC. V gene TRBV27 combines with J gene TRBJ2-1; 10 bases are shared with TRBD2. After removal of 3 bases from V and 11 bases from J, the junction contained 4 bases not matched to a gene. CDR3 size: 13 residues. Germline CDR1 reads MNHEY; CDR2 reads SMNVEV (reference sequence).